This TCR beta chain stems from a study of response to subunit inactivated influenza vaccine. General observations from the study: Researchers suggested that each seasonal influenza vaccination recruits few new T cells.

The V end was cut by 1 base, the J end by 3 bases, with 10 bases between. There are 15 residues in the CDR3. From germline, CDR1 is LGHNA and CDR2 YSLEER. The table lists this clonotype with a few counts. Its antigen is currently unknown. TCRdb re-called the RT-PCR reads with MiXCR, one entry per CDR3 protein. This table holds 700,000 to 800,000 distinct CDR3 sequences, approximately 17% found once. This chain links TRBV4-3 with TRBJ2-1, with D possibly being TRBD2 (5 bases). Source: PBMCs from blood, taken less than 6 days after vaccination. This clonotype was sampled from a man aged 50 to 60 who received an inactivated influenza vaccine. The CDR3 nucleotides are TGCGCCAGCAGCCAAGGTCCCGGGATCTACAATGAGCAGTTCTTC. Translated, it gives CASSQGPGIYNEQFF.